The 26 T cell receptor beta chains below all came from one sample that was sequenced in a study of blood T cell repertoires in COVID-19. Profiled with immunoSEQ multiplex PCR; TCRdb holds only in-frame clones, not every one. The sample holds 390,000 or so clones, around 83% seen once. Sequencing was done on a sample of PBMCs or T cells enriched from blood (not recorded which). All receptors come from a woman in her forties or fifties who had recovered from COVID-19.

The chain joins TRBV5-6 to TRBJ2-4; TRBD2 might be the D (6 bases). Germline V gene sequence: CDR1 SGHDT, CDR2 YYEEEE. CDR3 length: 14 amino acids. Trimming took 0 bases from V and 3 from J, leaving 7 bases between them. The CDR3, as DNA: TGTGCCAGCAGCTTGGCGGGAGTCAAAAACATTCAGTACTTC. This codes for CASSLAGVKNIQYF.

DNA of the CDR3: TGTGCCAGCAGCGGGGTTCAGGTTAATAATTCACCCCTCCACTTT. As protein: CASSGVQVNNSPLHF. The rearrangement joins TRBV9 to TRBJ1-6; D is undetermined. From germline, CDR1 is SGDLS and CDR2 YYNGEE. Trimming stripped 3 bases from V and 5 bases from J, with 12 bases between. The CDR3 is 15 residues long. Complete variable domain (other parts from reference TRBV9 and TRBJ1-6): DSGVTQTPKHLITATGQRVTLRCSPRSGDLSVYWYQQSLDQGLQFLIQYYNGEERAKGNILERFSAQQFPDLHSELNLSSLELGDSALYFCASSGVQVNNSPLHFGNGTRLTVT.

The gene calls are TRBV5-1 and TRBJ2-7, with 10 bases lining up with TRBD1. Germline trimming cut 0 bases from V and 4 bases from J; bases unmatched to any gene: 4. CDR1 is SGHRS, CDR2 YFSETQ, per germline. The CDR3 totals 15 residues. CDR3 amino acids: CASSLGDRGPYEQYF. For the CDR3, the DNA is TGCGCCAGCAGCTTGGGGGACAGGGGACCATACGAGCAGTACTTC.

This chain uses TRBV7-2 with TRBJ2-5; 8 nucleotides agree with TRBD1. The germline gives CDR1 SGHTA, CDR2 FQGNSA. After removal of 6 bases from V and 5 bases from J, the junction contained 8 bases not matched to a gene. This CDR3 contains 14 residues. CDR3 nucleotide sequence: TGTGCCAGCAGACCGACAGGGGTGGGGGAGACCCAGTACTTC. This translates into CASRPTGVGETQYF.

This sequence joins TRBV5-6 and TRBJ1-4, with 7 bases matching TRBD1. The CDR3 has 15 amino acids. J gave up 3 bases and V 4 bases, and 6 bases lay outside the gene matches. CDR1 and CDR2 (germline): SGHDT, YYEEEE. The CDR3 bases are TGTGCCAGCAGCGGGGGGACAGCCCCTAATGAAAAACTGTTTTTT. Translation gives CASSGGTAPNEKLFF.

This chain links TRBV7-2 with TRBJ1-5, with 7 positions matching TRBD1. The CDR3 is 16 amino acids. Germline lookup yields CDR1 SGHTA and CDR2 FQGNSA. Losses at the gene ends were 1 base for V and 7 bases for J; bases not matched to a gene: 10. Written as DNA, the CDR3 is TGTGCCAGCAGCTTAGAGGGCCAGCGCAGGGGGCAGCCCCAGCATTTT. Its protein is CASSLEGQRRGQPQHF.

This clone appeared a few times. V is TRBV25-1 and J is TRBJ1-2; 7 nucleotides line up with TRBD1. The CDR3 has 16 amino acids. The germline CDR1 and CDR2 sequences are MGHDK and SYGVNS. With 1 base clipped from V and 4 bases from J, the junction kept 9 bases outside the gene matches. CDR3 sequence reads: CASSESHLGDSYGYTF. The CDR3 DNA reads TGTGCCAGCAGTGAATCCCATCTAGGGGACAGCTATGGCTACACCTTC.

V is TRBV5-1 and J is TRBJ2-1; possible D gene TRBD2, 6 bases. Germline loops: CDR1 SGHRS, CDR2 YFSETQ. This CDR3 contains 17 residues. V lost 3 bases, J lost 5 bases, and 21 bases lay in between. In DNA form, the CDR3 reads TGCGCCAGCAGCTGGGGCGCGGCTAGCGAGAAAAACAATGAGCAGTTCTTC. Its protein product is CASSWGAASEKNNEQFF.

At least ten counts were recorded for this clone. The V gene is TRBV6-2 or TRBV6-3, the J gene TRBJ1-5; D is possibly TRBD1 (5 bases). Germline V gives CDR1 MNHEY, CDR2 SVGEGT. The CDR3 loop spans 15 amino acids. V lost 5 bases to trimming and J lost 4 bases, with 15 bases between them. The CDR3 reads CASSGASGNNQPQHF. The CDR3 DNA follows: TGTGCCAGCAGTGGGGCCTCCGGAAATAATCAGCCCCAGCATTTT.

The rearrangement joins TRBV28 to TRBJ2-1; possibly TRBD2 for D (5 bases). The germline V gene encodes CDR1 MDHEN and CDR2 SYDVKM. V was cut by 10 bases and J by 0 bases, with 13 bases left in between. The CDR3 length is 14 residues. The CDR3 sequence: CAISGGSSYNEQFF. DNA of the CDR3: TGTGCCATCTCGGGTGGGAGCTCCTACAATGAGCAGTTCTTC. The variable domain in full, with the rest retrieved from reference TRBV28 and TRBJ2-1, is DVKVTQSSRYLVKRTGEKVFLECVQDMDHENMFWYRQDPGLGLRLIYFSYDVKMKEKGDIPEGYSVSREKKERFSLILESASTNQTSMYLCAISGGSSYNEQFFGPGTRLTVL.

Only a few counts were recorded for this clone. The rearrangement links TRBV11-2 to TRBJ2-7; D remains unclear. The germline V gene has CDR1 SGHAT and CDR2 FQNNGV. This CDR3 spans 13 amino acids. V shed 2 bases and J shed 9 bases, with 14 bases lying between them. CDR3 DNA sequence: TGTGCCAGCAGCTTAATCTCTGAGGCCGCGCAGTACTTC. This codes for CASSLISEAAQYF.

This clone has a single count. The chain recombines TRBV18 with TRBJ1-1; the D is unclear. Deletions cut 2 bases from V and 1 base from J, with 8 bases between. Looked up from germline, CDR1 is KGHSH and CDR2 is LQKENI. This CDR3 spans 14 amino acids. CDR3 bases: TGTGCCAGCTCACCAGGGCAGCAGAACACTGAAGCTTTCTTT. Amino acid sequence: CASSPGQQNTEAFF. The variable domain in full, completed from reference TRBV18 and TRBJ1-1, reads NAGVMQNPRHLVRRRGQEARLRCSPMKGHSHVYWYRQLPEEGLKFMVYLQKENIIDESGMPKERFSAEFPKEGPSILRIQQVVRGDSAAYFCASSPGQQNTEAFFGQGTRLTVV.

The chain recombines TRBV5-1 with TRBJ2-4; TRBD1 might be the D (5 bases). The V end lost 5 bases, the J end lost 5 bases, and 17 bases lay between the germline ends. The CDR3 runs to 15 residues. CDR1 and CDR2 from the germline V gene are SGHRS and YFSETQ. CDR3 sequence reads: CASSGAGATQNIQYF. CDR3 coding DNA: TGCGCCAGCAGTGGGGCAGGAGCCACCCAAAACATTCAGTACTTC.

The chain uses TRBV5-6 and TRBJ2-7; 9 bases fit TRBD2. Germline CDR1 SGHDT, CDR2 YYEEEE. This CDR3 is built from 15 residues. The trim removed 0 bases at V and 3 bases at J, leaving 4 bases unmatched. The CDR3, as DNA: TGTGCCAGCAGCTTGGTTACTAGCGGGCGCTACGAGCAGTACTTC. Protein sequence: CASSLVTSGRYEQYF.

The CDR3, as DNA: TGTGCCAGCAGCGTAGCTCCCTATCAAGAGACCCAGTACTTC. Its translation is CASSVAPYQETQYF. The J gene is TRBJ2-5, the V gene TRBV9, with D unclear. Germline-derived CDR1 and CDR2 are SGDLS and YYNGEE. This CDR3 region has 14 residues. The ends were cut back, 0 bases at V and 2 bases at J, with 8 bases in the middle.

This clone was recorded only once. This chain joins TRBV19 and TRBJ2-3; 8 nucleotides line up with TRBD2. The CDR3 is 12 amino acids. V shed 7 bases, J shed 4 bases, and the junction held 1 base outside the gene matches. The V gene's germline CDR1 is LNHDA and CDR2 SQIVND (reference sequence). The CDR3 protein is CASIGGADTQYF. In nucleotides, the CDR3 is TGTGCCAGTATCGGGGGGGCAGATACGCAGTATTTT.

The genes are TRBV18 and TRBJ1-2; possibly TRBD1 for D (6 bases). Between the trimmed V and J ends, which lost 4 bases and 2 bases, there was a span of 11 bases. The CDR3 extends over 14 amino acids. Germline V gene sequence: CDR1 KGHSH, CDR2 LQKENI. CDR3 amino acids: CASSLDRTNYGYTF. For the CDR3, the DNA is TGTGCCAGCTCACTTGACAGGACCAACTATGGCTACACCTTC.

The rearrangement links TRBV11-2 to TRBJ2-1; 8 bases match TRBD2. The CDR3 is made up of 16 amino acids. The J segment lost 2 bases and the V segment lost 0 bases, leaving 3 bases of the junction unmatched. Germline CDR1 and CDR2: SGHAT and FQNNGV. The CDR3 protein is CASSLDLAGTYNEQFF. The DNA of the CDR3 is TGTGCCAGCAGCTTAGACCTAGCGGGTACCTACAATGAGCAGTTCTTC.

The chain recombines TRBV30 with TRBJ1-5, with D perhaps TRBD1 (6 bases). This CDR3 is built from 13 residues. The V end was cut by 3 bases, the J end by 4 bases, with 10 bases between. Germline loops: CDR1 GTSNPN, CDR2 SVGIG (reference sequence). The chain's CDR3 is CAWRAGVNQPQHF. The DNA for the CDR3 is TGTGCCTGGAGGGCAGGGGTTAATCAGCCCCAGCATTTT. Looking up the rest from reference TRBV30 and TRBJ1-5 gives the full variable domain: SQTIHQWPATLVQPVGSPLSLECTVEGTSNPNLYWYRQAAGRGLQLLFYSVGIGQISSEVPQNLSASRPQDRQFILSSKKLLLSDSGFYLCAWRAGVNQPQHFGDGTRLSIL.

This chain connects TRBV5-4 to TRBJ2-7; a possible D gene is TRBD2 (7 bases). In germline, CDR1 is SGHNT, CDR2 YYREEE (reference sequence). The CDR3 consists of 16 residues. V gave up 4 bases and J gave up 5 bases, with 22 bases separating them. Here the CDR3 DNA reads TGTGCCAGCAGCCCAGAACCGGGGGGCTATCCCCACGAGCAGTACTTC. Protein: CASSPEPGGYPHEQYF.

This clone was recorded once. The rearrangement uses TRBV20-1 and TRBJ1-5, with D unresolved. CDR3 size: 15 residues. CDR1 and CDR2 from the germline V gene are DFQATT and SNEGSKA (reference sequence). The V end lost 3 bases, the J end lost 3 bases, and 15 bases lay between the germline ends. For the CDR3, the DNA is TGCAGTGCTAGTGGCCGAGCGCAAAACAATCAGCCCCAGCATTTT. Its protein is CSASGRAQNNQPQHF.

DNA for the CDR3: TGTGCCAGCCTAGGACAGGGGGCGCATCAGCCCCAGCATTTT. Translated, it gives CASLGQGAHQPQHF. This chain uses TRBV6-5 with TRBJ1-5; 11 bases match TRBD1. The germline V gene has CDR1 MNHEY and CDR2 SVGAGI. V dropped 8 bases and J dropped 5; count of bases not matched to a gene: 5. The CDR3 is made up of 14 amino acids.

The genes are TRBV30 and TRBJ2-1, with D maybe TRBD1 (6 bases). The germline gives CDR1 GTSNPN, CDR2 SVGIG (reference sequence). The CDR3 has 12 amino acids. The V and J ends lost 4 bases and 8 bases respectively, with 12 bases between them. The CDR3 loop is CAWNRAIHEQFF. CDR3 nucleotides: TGTGCCTGGAACAGGGCAATCCATGAGCAGTTCTTC.

This chain connects TRBV29-1 to TRBJ2-2, with TRBD1 matching over 8 bases. This CDR3 comprises 12 residues. V trimming: 3 bases; J trimming: 7 bases; junction bases outside the gene matches: 1. Germline CDR1 reads SQVTM; CDR2 reads ANQGSEA. The CDR3 DNA sequence: TGCAGCGTTGAGACAGGGGTCGGGGAGCTGTTTTTT. It encodes CSVETGVGELFF.

V is TRBV6-2 or TRBV6-3 and J is TRBJ2-1; 7 bases align to TRBD1. The CDR3 loop spans 16 amino acids. The V segment lost 5 bases and the J segment 4 bases; nucleotides outside the gene matches: 11. CDR1 and CDR2 (germline): MNHEY, SVGEGT. The CDR3 nucleotides read TGTGCCAGCAGTCTCACCCGACAGGGAGCATACAATGAGCAGTTCTTC. Encoded protein: CASSLTRQGAYNEQFF.

The chain has TRBV5-1 and TRBJ2-3, with D uncertain. CDR1 SGHRS and CDR2 YFSETQ come from the germline V gene. The CDR3 length is 12 residues. With 4 bases removed from V and 5 bases from J, the gap between germline ends came to 8 bases. The CDR3 nucleotides read TGCGCCAGCAGCCCCCTAGGAGATACGCAGTATTTT. This translates into CASSPLGDTQYF.